This entry describes one TCR beta chain. Its target is unknown. This record comes from a study of metastatic and nonmetastatic thyroid tumors. Study summary: Across peripheral blood and tumor or nodule tissue samples taken from malignant and benign thyroid patients, the repertoires were compared with one another.

Original methodology: Across clinicopathological groups, CDR3 differences served as the basis for building a distant-metastasis classifier for papillary thyroid cancer. TCRdb re-clonotyped the PCR reads through MiXCR. TCRdb's processing, not the authors' own work, is the source of the V and J calls. This table holds 65,000 to 70,000 clones, approximately 15% found once. All patients reached thyroid surgery having received no treatment beforehand. Germline V gene lookup returns CDR1 DFQATT and CDR2 SNEGSKA (reference sequence). The CDR3 totals 14 residues. Trimming shortened V by 4 bases and J by 3 bases, and 13 bases separated the two germline ends. Whole-study results and caveats: Malignant thyroid tumors reportedly had TCR beta diversity that was significantly higher than in benign nodules, in blood and tumor.

The sequence came from a male donor with papillary thyroid cancer or a benign thyroid nodule (not recorded which). Some clones in this sample may be carry-over from other donors' samples. The chain employs TRBV20-1 and TRBJ1-5; D perhaps matches TRBD1 (6 bases). Material: blood. The CDR3 DNA sequence: TGCAGTGCTATACAGGGTCCTTCCAATCAGCCCCAGCATTTT. Its protein product is CSAIQGPSNQPQHF.